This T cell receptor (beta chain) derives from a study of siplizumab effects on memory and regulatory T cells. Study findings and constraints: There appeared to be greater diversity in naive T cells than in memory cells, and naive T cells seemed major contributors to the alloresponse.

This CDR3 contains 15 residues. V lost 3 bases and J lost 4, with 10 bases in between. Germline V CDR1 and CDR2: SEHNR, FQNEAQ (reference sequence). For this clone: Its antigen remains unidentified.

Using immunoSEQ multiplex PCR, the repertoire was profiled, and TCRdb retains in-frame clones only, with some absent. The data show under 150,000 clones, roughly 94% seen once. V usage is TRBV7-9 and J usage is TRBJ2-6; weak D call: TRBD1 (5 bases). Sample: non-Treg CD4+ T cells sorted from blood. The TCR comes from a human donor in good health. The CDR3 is CASSFSGYGANVLTF. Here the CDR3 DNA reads TGTGCCAGCAGCTTTTCAGGGTACGGGGCCAACGTCCTGACTTTC.